The 18 T cell receptor beta chains in this list originate from one sample, sequenced in a study of Graves' ophthalmopathy and Graves' hyperthyroidism. TCR beta CDR3 amplification used RNA transcripts. HTBI-primed first-round RT-PCR preceded second-round multiplex PCR. Each CDR3 protein gets one entry after TCRdb re-called the multiplex PCR reads with MiXCR. In the table there are about 1.2 million distinct CDR3 sequences, less than 45% of which are singletons. The sequencing sample was made of peripheral blood or thyroid tissue (not recorded which). These receptors all come from an adult man with Graves' hyperthyroidism.

Remarks on this clonotype: The final CDR3 position lacks the conserved phenylalanine or tryptophan, pointing to a likely read error. No DNA is shown, since the ends of the CDR3 on it are uncertain; the CDR3 is the one TCRdb lists. The CDR3 sequence: CASSSKADFLL. The chain links TRBV28 to TRBJ1-2. Germline loops: CDR1 MDHEN, CDR2 SYDVKM. Inclusive of both ends, the CDR3 amounts to 11 amino acids.

The chain uses TRBV4-2 and TRBJ1-3, with D unclear. CDR3 length equals 15 residues. Germline loops: CDR1 LGHNA, CDR2 YNFKEQ. V was cut by 0 bases and J by 0 bases, with 6 bases left in between. The CDR3 DNA sequence: TGTGCCAGCAGCCAAGATTTACTCTCTGGAAACACCATATATTTT. It translates to CASSQDLLSGNTIYF.

The table lists this clonotype with many counts. This chain links TRBV9 with TRBJ1-5, with D tentatively TRBD1 (5 bases). V lost 4 bases and J 3 bases, leaving 14 bases between the germline ends. The CDR3 spans 15 residues. Germline values: CDR1 SGDLS, CDR2 YYNGEE. The CDR3 DNA reads as TGTGCCAGCAGCCCCACCGGGACCCACAATCAGCCCCAGCATTTT. As protein: CASSPTGTHNQPQHF.

This clonotype was observed many times. The J gene is TRBJ1-2, the V gene TRBV19; tentatively, D is TRBD1 (6 bases). The ends were cut back, 5 bases at V and 4 bases at J, with 14 bases in the middle. Germline V gene data show CDR1 as LNHDA and CDR2 as SQIVND (reference sequence). The CDR3 spans 14 residues. The CDR3 sequence is CASSQQGPRYGYTF. The CDR3 DNA is TGTGCCAGTAGTCAACAGGGACCTCGCTATGGCTACACCTTC.

With respect to this clonotype: Just one base apart from a much larger clone, this may be a read error. CDR3 coding DNA: TGCAGTGCCTCGCCAAACATAGTCATGAACGCTGAAGCTTTCTTT. Its protein product is CSASPNIVMNAEAFF. The rearrangement links TRBV20-1 to TRBJ1-1; D ambiguous. In germline, CDR1 is DFQATT, CDR2 SNEGSKA (reference sequence). The CDR3 length is 15 residues.

The chain joins TRBV11-2 to TRBJ2-7; 9 bases match TRBD1. This CDR3 is 17 amino acids long. Trimming cost V 5 bases and J 0 bases; bases outside gene matches: 11. Germline V gives CDR1 SGHAT, CDR2 FQNNGV. CDR3 bases: TGTGCCAGCAGCAAAAATACAGGGGGCAGGAGCTCCTACGAGCAGTACTTC. Translated: CASSKNTGGRSSYEQYF. The entire variable domain, with the rest obtained from reference TRBV11-2 and TRBJ2-7, is as follows: EAGVAQSPRYKIIEKRQSVAFWCNPISGHATLYWYQQILGQGPKLLIQFQNNGVVDDSQLPKDRFSAERLKGVDSTLKIQPAKLEDSAVYLCASSKNTGGRSSYEQYFGPGTRLTVT.

The genes are TRBV29-1 and TRBJ1-4, with D tentatively TRBD1 (6 bases). Trimming removed 4 bases from V and 7 bases from J, with 13 bases in between. Germline V gene data show CDR1 as SQVTM and CDR2 as ANQGSEA. This CDR3 spans 13 amino acids. In DNA, the CDR3 is TGCAGCGTTGCGCAGGGGTTTGGTGAAAAACTGTTTTTT. It codes for CSVAQGFGEKLFF.

In its sample, this clonotype was seen a few times. The rearrangement uses TRBV7-3 and TRBJ1-1; 7 nucleotides line up with TRBD1. The germline gives CDR1 SGHTA, CDR2 FQGTGA. V dropped 5 bases and J dropped 0; count of bases not matched to a gene: 12. The CDR3 loop spans 17 amino acids. The CDR3: CASSPTPQGVVNTEAFF. The CDR3 DNA sequence: TGTGCCAGCAGCCCAACACCCCAGGGGGTCGTGAACACTGAAGCTTTCTTT.

This clonotype was observed at least ten times. This chain uses TRBV12-3 or TRBV12-4 with TRBJ2-5; maybe TRBD2 (5 bases). Trimming left V 5 bases short and J 4 bases short, with 8 bases between. This CDR3 is 12 amino acids long. The CDR3 region is CASSTRLETQYF. The CDR3 DNA reads as TGTGCCAGCAGTACTAGGTTAGAGACCCAGTACTTC.

This clonotype was seen only a few times. CDR3 in DNA: TGTGCCAGCCGGGACAGGGCCTCCTACGAGCAGTACTTC. Amino acids: CASRDRASYEQYF. This chain uses TRBV11-2 with TRBJ2-7; 9 bases align to TRBD1. V was clipped by 8 bases and J by 0 bases; unmatched bases: 2. Germline CDR1 reads SGHAT; CDR2 reads FQNNGV. CDR3 length: 13 residues.

Concerning this clonotype itself: A much more abundant neighbour one base away suggests this may be a read error. The rearrangement links TRBV19 to TRBJ2-2, with a possible D match to TRBD1 (6 bases). The CDR3 sequence is 15 residues long. The V and J ends lost 3 bases and 4 bases respectively, with 12 bases between them. Germline V gene data show CDR1 as LNHDA and CDR2 as SQIVND (reference sequence). CDR3 nucleotide sequence: TGTGCCAGTAGTATGAGGGGGTCGAGCACCGGGGAGCTGTTTTTT. This encodes CASSMRGSSTGELFF.

In this sample, this clonotype turned up a few times. This chain links TRBV29-1 with TRBJ2-7; D is perhaps TRBD1 or TRBD2 (5 bases each). The CDR3 loop spans 17 amino acids. Germline assignment: CDR1 SQVTM and CDR2 ANQGSEA. V lost 2 bases, J lost 2 bases, and 22 bases lay in between. CDR3 nucleotide sequence: TGCAGCGTTGAATGGTCCACACCGGGACGAATGACCTACGAGCAGTACTTC. This gives the protein CSVEWSTPGRMTYEQYF.

The chain has TRBV10-3 and TRBJ2-6, with D perhaps being TRBD1 or TRBD2 (6 bases each). Germline V CDR1 and CDR2: ENHRY, SYGVKD. V dropped 10 bases and J dropped 0 bases, with 22 bases sitting between them. This CDR3 region has 18 residues. CDR3 DNA: TGTGCCAGCAGAATAGGGTTAGGGGGGAGCTCTGGGGCCAACGTCCTGACTTTC. Translation: CASRIGLGGSSGANVLTF.

CDR3 residues: CASSLDFQQETQYF. The CDR3 DNA follows: TGTGCCAGCAGCTTAGATTTCCAGCAAGAGACCCAGTACTTC. The genes are TRBV7-9 and TRBJ2-5; D is ambiguous. Trimming took 1 base from V and 2 from J, leaving 8 bases between them. Germline V CDR1 and CDR2: SEHNR, FQNEAQ (reference sequence). The CDR3 loop spans 14 amino acids.

This clonotype was recorded at least ten times. The chain carries TRBV5-1 and TRBJ1-6; D ambiguous. The germline V and J ends were trimmed by 1 base and 5 bases, with 10 bases remaining between them. This CDR3 has 15 amino acids. In germline, CDR1 is SGHRS, CDR2 YFSETQ. The CDR3: CASSLTTTDNSPLHF. CDR3 bases: TGCGCCAGCAGCTTGACAACAACGGATAATTCACCCCTCCACTTT.

This clonotype was counted only a few times. The chain recombines TRBV5-6 with TRBJ1-5; the match to TRBD1 covers 7 bases. CDR3 length equals 16 residues. Per germline, CDR1 SGHDT and CDR2 YYEEEE. V dropped 4 bases and J dropped 4; count of bases not matched to a gene: 11. CDR3 sequence: CASSRGAGQSNQPQHF. CDR3 bases: TGTGCCAGCAGCCGGGGAGCGGGACAGAGTAATCAGCCCCAGCATTTT.

The chain combines TRBV14 with TRBJ1-6, with 10 positions matching TRBD1. Looked up from germline, CDR1 is SGHDN and CDR2 is FVKESK. The length of the CDR3 is 16 residues. V was clipped by 4 bases and J by 8 bases; unmatched bases: 8. CDR3 residues: CASSPWDRGHHSPLHF. CDR3 coding DNA: TGTGCCAGCAGCCCGTGGGACAGGGGTCATCATTCACCCCTCCACTTT.

The rearrangement joins TRBV28 to TRBJ1-5; TRBD1 matches at 7 bases. J gave up 4 bases and V 7 bases, and 19 bases lay outside the gene matches. Germline assignment: CDR1 MDHEN and CDR2 SYDVKM. This CDR3 is built from 18 residues. The CDR3 region is CASKANNRGSMGNQPQHF. CDR3 coding DNA: TGTGCCAGCAAGGCAAATAACAGGGGCTCTATGGGAAATCAGCCCCAGCATTTT. The full variable domain, its missing parts supplied by reference TRBV28 and TRBJ1-5, is DVKVTQSSRYLVKRTGEKVFLECVQDMDHENMFWYRQDPGLGLRLIYFSYDVKMKEKGDIPEGYSVSREKKERFSLILESASTNQTSMYLCASKANNRGSMGNQPQHFGDGTRLSIL.